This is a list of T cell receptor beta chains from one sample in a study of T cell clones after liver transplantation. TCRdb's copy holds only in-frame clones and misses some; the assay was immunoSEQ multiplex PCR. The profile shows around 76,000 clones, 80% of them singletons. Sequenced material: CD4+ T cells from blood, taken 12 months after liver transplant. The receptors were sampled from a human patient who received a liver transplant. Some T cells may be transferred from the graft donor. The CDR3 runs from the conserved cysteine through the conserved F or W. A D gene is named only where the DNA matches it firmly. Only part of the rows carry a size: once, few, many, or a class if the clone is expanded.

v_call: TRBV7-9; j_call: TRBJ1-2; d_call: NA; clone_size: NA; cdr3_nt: TGTGCCAGCAGCAACCCGACCGACTACACCTTC; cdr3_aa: CASSNPTDYTF
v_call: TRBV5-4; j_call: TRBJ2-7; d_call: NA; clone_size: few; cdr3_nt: TGTGCCAGCAGCTTGGAGGGCTACGAGCAGTACTTC; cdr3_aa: CASSLEGYEQYF
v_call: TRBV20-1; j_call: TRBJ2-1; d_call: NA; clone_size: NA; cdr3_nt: TGCAGTGCGGTGGGCAATGAGCAGTTCTTC; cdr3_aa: CSAVGNEQFF
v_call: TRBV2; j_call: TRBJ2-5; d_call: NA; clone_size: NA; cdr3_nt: TGTGCCAGCAGCTTCTCAGAAGAGACCCAGTACTTC; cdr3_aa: CASSFSEETQYF
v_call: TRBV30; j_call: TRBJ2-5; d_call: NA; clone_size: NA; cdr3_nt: TGTGCCTGCAACCCTCATTATGAGACCCAGTACTTC; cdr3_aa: CACNPHYETQYF
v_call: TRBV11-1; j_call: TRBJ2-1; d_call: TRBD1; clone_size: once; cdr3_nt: TGTGCCAGCGGGCAGGGGGCTTCCCAGTACAATGAGCAGTTCTTC; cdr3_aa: CASGQGASQYNEQFF
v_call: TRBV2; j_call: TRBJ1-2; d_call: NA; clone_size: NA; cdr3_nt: TGTGCCAGCAGCCCGGGATTATTCTATGGCTACACCTTC; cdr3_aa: CASSPGLFYGYTF
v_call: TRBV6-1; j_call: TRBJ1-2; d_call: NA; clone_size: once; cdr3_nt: TGTGCCAGCAGTGAAGGTGGGACCGCGGATAACTATGGCTACACCTTC; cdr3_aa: CASSEGGTADNYGYTF
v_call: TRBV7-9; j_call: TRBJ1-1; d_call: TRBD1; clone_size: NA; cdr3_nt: TGTGCCAGCAGCCGAAGGACAGGCATGAACACTGAAGCTTTCTTT; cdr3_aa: CASSRRTGMNTEAFF
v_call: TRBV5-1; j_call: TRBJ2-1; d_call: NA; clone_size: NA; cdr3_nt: TGCGCCAGCAGACGGGACTCCTCTGCAGATGAGCAGTTCTTC; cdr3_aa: CASRRDSSADEQFF
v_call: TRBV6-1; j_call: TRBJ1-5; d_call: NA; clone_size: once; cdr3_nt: TGTGCCAGCAGTGGGGACACAAGCAATCAGCCCCAGCATTTT; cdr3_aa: CASSGDTSNQPQHF
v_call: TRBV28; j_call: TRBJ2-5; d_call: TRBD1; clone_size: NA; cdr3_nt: TGTGCCAGCAGTTTATTTCAGGGGGCGACCCAGTACTTC; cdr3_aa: CASSLFQGATQYF
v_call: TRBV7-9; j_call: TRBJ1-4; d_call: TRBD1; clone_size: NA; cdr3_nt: TGTGCCAGCAGGGGACAGGCTACCGAAAAACTGTTTTTT; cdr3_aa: CASRGQATEKLFF
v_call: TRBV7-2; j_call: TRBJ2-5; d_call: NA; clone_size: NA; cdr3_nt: TGTGCCAGCAGCTTAAGTCCGGGAGCGGCTCGGGAGACCCAGTACTTC; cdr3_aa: CASSLSPGAARETQYF
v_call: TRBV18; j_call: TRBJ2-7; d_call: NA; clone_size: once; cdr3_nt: TGTGCCAGCTCTCGCCGGACGAGCGACGAGCAGTACTTC; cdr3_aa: CASSRRTSDEQYF
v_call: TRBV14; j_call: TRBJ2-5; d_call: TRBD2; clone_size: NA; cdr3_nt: TGTGCCAGCAGCCAAGTCGGTAGCGGGAGTCCCGGGGGAGAGACCCAGTACTTC; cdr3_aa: CASSQVGSGSPGGETQYF
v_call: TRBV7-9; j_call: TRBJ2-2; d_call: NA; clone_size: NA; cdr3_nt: TGTGCCTGGGGCGGGGCCGCGAACACCGGGGAGCTGTTTTTT; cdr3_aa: CAWGGAANTGELFF
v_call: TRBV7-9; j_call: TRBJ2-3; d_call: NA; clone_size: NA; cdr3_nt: TGTGCCAGCAGCTCACCCACCAGGAGTTCGGATACGCAGTATTTT; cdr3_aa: CASSSPTRSSDTQYF
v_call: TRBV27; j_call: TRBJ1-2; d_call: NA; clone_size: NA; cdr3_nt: TGTGCCAGCAGTTCCAGCAGGGTTAACTATGGCTACACCTTC; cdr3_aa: CASSSSRVNYGYTF
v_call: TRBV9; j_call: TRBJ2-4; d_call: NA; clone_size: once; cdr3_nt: TGTGCTAGCAGCCCCCGAGCGGACAGTTTAGCCAAAAACATTCAGTACTTC; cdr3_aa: CASSPRADSLAKNIQYF
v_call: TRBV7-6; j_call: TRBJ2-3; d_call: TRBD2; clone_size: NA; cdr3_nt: TGTGCCAGCAGCCTAGAAGGAGGGAGGGCCAAAGATACGCAGTATTTT; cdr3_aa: CASSLEGGRAKDTQYF
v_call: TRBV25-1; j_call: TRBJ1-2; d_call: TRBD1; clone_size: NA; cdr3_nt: TGTGCCAGCAGTGACCCGAGGACAGGGGACGTCTATGGCTACACCTTC; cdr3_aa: CASSDPRTGDVYGYTF
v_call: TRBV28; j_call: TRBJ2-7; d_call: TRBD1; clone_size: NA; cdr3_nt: TGTGCCAGCACCTCCAGGGGGCTCAGAATAGGGTACTACGAGCAGTACTTC; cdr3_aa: CASTSRGLRIGYYEQYF
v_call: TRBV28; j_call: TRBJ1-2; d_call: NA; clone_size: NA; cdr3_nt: TGTGCCAGCAGCCCCGGGACTCACTATGGCTACACCTTC; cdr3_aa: CASSPGTHYGYTF
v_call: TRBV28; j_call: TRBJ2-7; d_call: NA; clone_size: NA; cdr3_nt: TGTGCCAGCAGTTTAACCTCCCTTTCCTCCTACGAGCAGTACTTC; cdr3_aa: CASSLTSLSSYEQYF
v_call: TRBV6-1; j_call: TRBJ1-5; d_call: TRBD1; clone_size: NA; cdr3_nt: TGTGCCAGCAGTGAAACAGGGGGTCAGCCCCAGCATTTT; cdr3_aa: CASSETGGQPQHF
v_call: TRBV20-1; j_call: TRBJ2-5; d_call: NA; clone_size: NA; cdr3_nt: TGCAGTGGGGACTTGAAAGAGACCCAGTACTTC; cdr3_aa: CSGDLKETQYF
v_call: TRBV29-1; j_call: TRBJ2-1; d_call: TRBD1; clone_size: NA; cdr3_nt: TGCAGCGGAGGACAGGACCCCTACAATGAGCAGTTCTTC; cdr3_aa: CSGGQDPYNEQFF
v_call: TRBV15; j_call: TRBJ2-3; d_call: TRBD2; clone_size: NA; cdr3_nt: TGTGCCACCTCTAGCGGTAGCACAGATACGCAGTATTTT; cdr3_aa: CATSSGSTDTQYF
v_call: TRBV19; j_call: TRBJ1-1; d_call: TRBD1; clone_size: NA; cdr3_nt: TGTGCCAGTACCAGGGACAGGATGAACACTGAAGCTTTCTTT; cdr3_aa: CASTRDRMNTEAFF
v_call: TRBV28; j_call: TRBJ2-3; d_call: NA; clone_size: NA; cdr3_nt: TGTGCCAGCAGTTTCTCTTCTCCAGGCCCCAACACAGATACGCAGTATTTT; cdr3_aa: CASSFSSPGPNTDTQYF
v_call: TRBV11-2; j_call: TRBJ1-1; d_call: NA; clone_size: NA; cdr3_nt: TGTGCCAGCAGTCCAATCTTGCGGGGAGGGAACACTGAAGCTTTCTTT; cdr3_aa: CASSPILRGGNTEAFF
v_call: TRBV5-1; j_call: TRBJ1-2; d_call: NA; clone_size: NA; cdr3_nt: TGCGCCAGCAGGGACAGCTATGGCTACACCTTC; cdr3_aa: CASRDSYGYTF
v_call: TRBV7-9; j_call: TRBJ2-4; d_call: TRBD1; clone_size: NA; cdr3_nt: TGTGCCAGCAGTACCCGGGACAGGGATTTCGACATTCAGTACTTC; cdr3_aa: CASSTRDRDFDIQYF
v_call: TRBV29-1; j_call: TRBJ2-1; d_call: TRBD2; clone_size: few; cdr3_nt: TGCAGCGTTGTACTCCTAGCGGATTACAATGAGCAGTTCTTC; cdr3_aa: CSVVLLADYNEQFF
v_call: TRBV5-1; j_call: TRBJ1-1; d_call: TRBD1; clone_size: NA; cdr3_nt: TGCGCCAGCGCTAATACTCCGGGACAGGTGAACACTGAAGCTTTCTTT; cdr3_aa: CASANTPGQVNTEAFF
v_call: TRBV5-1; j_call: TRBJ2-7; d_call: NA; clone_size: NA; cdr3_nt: TGCGCCAGCAGCCCTGGAACTCCGGGACTTCTCAACCACGCCTACGAGCAGTACTTC; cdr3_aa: CASSPGTPGLLNHAYEQYF
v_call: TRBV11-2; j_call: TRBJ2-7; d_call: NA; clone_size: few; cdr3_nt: TGTGCCAGCACCCCTTCTCCGCCAAGGCTAACCTACGAGCAGTACTTC; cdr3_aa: CASTPSPPRLTYEQYF
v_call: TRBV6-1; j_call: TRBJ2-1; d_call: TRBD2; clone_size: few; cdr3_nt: TGTGCCAGCAGTCTAGCGGGAAGGCTGAATGAGCAGTTCTTC; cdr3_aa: CASSLAGRLNEQFF
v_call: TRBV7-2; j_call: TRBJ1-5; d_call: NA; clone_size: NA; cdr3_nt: TGTGCCAGCAGCTTGAACTGGGGGCAGCCCCAGCATTTT; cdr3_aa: CASSLNWGQPQHF
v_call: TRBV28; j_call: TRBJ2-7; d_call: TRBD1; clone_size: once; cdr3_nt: TGTGCCAGCCTCCCGGGACAGGGGCCCTCCTACGAGCAGTACTTC; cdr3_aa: CASLPGQGPSYEQYF
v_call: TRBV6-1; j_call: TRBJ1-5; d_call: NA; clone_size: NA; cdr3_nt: TGTGCCAGCAGGGGGGGGGCAGGGACACGCCAGCCCCAGCATTTT; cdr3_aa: CASRGGAGTRQPQHF
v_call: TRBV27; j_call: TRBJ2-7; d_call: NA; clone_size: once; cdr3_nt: TGTGCCAGCAGTTCCGCCTCACGGGGAACCTACGAGCAGTACTTC; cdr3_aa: CASSSASRGTYEQYF
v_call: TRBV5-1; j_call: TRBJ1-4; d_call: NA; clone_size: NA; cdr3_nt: TGCGCCAGCAGCTTGGGGAGCTCAACTAATGAAAAACTGTTTTTT; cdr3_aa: CASSLGSSTNEKLFF
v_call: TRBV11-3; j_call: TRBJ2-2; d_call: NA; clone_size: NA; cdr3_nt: TGTGCCAGCAGCTTAGATCGGGCAGGGGAGCTGTTTTTT; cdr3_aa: CASSLDRAGELFF
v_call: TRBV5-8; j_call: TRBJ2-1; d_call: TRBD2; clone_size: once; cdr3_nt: TGTGCCAGCAGCTTGTGGCTAGCGGTACAGAGCTCCTACAATGAGCAGTTCTTC; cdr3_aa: CASSLWLAVQSSYNEQFF
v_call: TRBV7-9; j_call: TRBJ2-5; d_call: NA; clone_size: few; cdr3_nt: TGTGCCAGCAGCTCCCAAGAGACCCAGTACTTC; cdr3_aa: CASSSQETQYF
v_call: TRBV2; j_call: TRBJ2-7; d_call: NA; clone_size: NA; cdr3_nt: TGTGCCAGCACCAGAAAGATCGGATCCTACGAGCAGTACTTC; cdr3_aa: CASTRKIGSYEQYF
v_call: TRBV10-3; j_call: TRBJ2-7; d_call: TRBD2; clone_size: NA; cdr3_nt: TGTGCCATCAGTGAGCCGGGGGGGAGTACCTACGAGCAGTACTTC; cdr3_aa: CAISEPGGSTYEQYF
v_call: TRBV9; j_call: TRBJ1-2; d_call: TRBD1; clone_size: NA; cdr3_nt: TGTGCCAGCAGCCGACAGGGGATGGACTATGGCTACACCTTC; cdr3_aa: CASSRQGMDYGYTF
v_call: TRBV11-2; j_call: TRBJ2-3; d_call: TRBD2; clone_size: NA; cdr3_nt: TGTGCCAGCAGCTTAACAGCGGGAGGTTTAGATACGCAGTATTTT; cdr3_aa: CASSLTAGGLDTQYF
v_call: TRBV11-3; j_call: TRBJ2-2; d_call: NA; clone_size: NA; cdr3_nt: TGTGCCAGCAGCTTATTTGAACCCGGGGAGCTGTTTTTT; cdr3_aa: CASSLFEPGELFF
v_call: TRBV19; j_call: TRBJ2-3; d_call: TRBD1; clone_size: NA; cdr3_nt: TGTGCCAGTAGTACCGGACAGGCTTCCAGCTTGGATACGCAGTATTTT; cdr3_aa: CASSTGQASSLDTQYF